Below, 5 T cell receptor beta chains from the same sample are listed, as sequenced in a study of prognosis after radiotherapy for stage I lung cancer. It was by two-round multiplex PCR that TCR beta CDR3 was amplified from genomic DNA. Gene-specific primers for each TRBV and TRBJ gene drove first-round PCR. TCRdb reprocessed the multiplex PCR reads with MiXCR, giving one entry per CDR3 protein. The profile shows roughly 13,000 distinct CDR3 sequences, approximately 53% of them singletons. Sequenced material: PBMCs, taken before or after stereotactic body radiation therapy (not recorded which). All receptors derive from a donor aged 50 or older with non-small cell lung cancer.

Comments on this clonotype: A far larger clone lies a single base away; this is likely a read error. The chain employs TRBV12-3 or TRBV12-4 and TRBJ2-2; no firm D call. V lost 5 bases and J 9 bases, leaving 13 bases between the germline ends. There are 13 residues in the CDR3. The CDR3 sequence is CASSPTTRWELFF. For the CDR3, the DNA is TGTGCCAGCAGTCCGACGACGCGCTGGGAGCTGTTTTTT.

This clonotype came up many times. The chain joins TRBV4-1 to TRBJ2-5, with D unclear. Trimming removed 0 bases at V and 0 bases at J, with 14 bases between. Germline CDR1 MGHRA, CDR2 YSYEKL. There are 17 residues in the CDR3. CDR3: CASSQDPLMANQETQYF. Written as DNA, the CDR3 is TGCGCCAGCAGCCAAGATCCGCTCATGGCGAACCAAGAGACCCAGTACTTC.

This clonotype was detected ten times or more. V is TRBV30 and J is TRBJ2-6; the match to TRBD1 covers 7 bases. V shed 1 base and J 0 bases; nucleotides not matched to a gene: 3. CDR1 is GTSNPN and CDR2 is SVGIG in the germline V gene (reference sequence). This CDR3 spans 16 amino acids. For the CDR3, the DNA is TGTGCCTGGAGTGGCCAGGGGGTCTCTGGGGCCAACGTCCTGACTTTC. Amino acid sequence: CAWSGQGVSGANVLTF.

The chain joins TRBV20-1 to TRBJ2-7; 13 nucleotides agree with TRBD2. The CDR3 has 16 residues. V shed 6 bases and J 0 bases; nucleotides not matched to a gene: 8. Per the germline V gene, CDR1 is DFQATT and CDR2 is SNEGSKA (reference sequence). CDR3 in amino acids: CSAHGTSGDLSYEQYF. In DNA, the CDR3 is TGCAGTGCCCATGGGACTAGCGGGGACCTCTCCTACGAGCAGTACTTC.

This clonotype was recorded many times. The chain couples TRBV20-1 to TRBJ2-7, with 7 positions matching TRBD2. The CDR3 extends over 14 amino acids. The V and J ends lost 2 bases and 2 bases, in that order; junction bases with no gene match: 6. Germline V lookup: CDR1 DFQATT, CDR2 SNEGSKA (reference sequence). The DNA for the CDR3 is TGCAGTGCTAGATGGGGGGGGACTACCTACGAGCAGTACTTC. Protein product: CSARWGGTTYEQYF.